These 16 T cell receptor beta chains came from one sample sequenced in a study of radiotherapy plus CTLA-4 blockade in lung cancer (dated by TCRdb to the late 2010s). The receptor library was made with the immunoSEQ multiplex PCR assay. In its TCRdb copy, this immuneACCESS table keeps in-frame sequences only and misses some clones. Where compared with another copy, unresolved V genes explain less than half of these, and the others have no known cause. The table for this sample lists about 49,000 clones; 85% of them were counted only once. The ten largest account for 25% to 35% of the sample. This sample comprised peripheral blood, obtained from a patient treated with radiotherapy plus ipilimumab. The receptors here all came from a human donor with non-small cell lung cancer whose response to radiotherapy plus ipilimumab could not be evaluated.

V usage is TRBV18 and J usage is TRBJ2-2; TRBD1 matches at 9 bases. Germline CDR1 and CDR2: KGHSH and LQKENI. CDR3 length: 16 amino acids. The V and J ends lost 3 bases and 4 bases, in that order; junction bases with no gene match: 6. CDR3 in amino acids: CASSPWTGEGTGELFF. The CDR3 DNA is TGTGCCAGCTCACCCTGGACAGGGGAAGGCACCGGGGAGCTGTTTTTT.

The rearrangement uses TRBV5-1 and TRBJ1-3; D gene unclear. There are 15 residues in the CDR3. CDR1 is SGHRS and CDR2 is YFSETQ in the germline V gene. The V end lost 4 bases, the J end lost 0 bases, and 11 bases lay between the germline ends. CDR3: CASSDPGSSGNTIYF. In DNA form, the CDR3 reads TGCGCCAGCAGCGACCCCGGGAGCTCTGGAAACACCATATATTTT.

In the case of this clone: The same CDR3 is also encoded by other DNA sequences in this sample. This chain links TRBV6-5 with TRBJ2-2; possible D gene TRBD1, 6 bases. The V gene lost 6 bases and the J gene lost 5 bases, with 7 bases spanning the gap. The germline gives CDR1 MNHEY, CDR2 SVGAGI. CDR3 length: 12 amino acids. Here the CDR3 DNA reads TGTGCCAGCAGCCAGGGGACCGGGGAGCTGTTTTTT. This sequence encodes CASSQGTGELFF.

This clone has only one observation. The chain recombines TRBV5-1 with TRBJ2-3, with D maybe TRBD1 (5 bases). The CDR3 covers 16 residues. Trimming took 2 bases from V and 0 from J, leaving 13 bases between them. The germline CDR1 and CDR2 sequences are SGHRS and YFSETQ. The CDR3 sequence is CASSFMDTTSTDTQYF. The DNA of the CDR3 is TGCGCCAGCAGCTTTATGGACACGACTAGCACAGATACGCAGTATTTT.

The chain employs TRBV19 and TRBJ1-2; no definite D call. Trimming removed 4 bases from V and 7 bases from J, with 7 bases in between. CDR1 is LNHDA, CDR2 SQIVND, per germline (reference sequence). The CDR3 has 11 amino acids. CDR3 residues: CASSKTGGYTF. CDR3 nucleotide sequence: TGTGCCAGTAGTAAGACGGGTGGCTACACCTTC.

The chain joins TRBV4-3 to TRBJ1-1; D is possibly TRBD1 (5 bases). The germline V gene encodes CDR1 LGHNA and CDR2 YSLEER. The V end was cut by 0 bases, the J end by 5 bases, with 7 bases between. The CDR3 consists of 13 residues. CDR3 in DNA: TGCGCCAGCAGCCAAGATCGGGGGACTGAAGCTTTCTTT. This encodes CASSQDRGTEAFF.

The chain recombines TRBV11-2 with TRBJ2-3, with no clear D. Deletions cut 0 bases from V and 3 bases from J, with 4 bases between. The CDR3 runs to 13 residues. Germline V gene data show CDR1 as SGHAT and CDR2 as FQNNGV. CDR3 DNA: TGTGCCAGCAGCTTAGATAGAACAGATACGCAGTATTTT. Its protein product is CASSLDRTDTQYF.

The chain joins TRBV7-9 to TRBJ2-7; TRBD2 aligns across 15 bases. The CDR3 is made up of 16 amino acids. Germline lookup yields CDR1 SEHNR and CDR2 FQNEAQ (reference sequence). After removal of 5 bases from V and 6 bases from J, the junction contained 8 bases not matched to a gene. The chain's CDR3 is CASSRTSGRASGEQYF. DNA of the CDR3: TGTGCCAGCAGCCGGACTAGCGGGAGGGCCTCGGGCGAGCAGTACTTC.

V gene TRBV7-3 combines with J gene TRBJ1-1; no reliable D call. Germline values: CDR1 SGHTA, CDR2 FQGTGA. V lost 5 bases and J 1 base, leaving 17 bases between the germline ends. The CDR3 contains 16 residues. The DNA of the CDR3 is TGTGCCAGCAGCCCTCTCCCGCAGGTCCCGAACACTGAAGCTTTCTTT. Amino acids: CASSPLPQVPNTEAFF. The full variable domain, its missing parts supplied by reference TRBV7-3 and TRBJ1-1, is GAGVSQTPSNKVTEKGKYVELRCDPISGHTALYWYRQSLGQGPEFLIYFQGTGAADDSGLPNDRFFAVRPEGSVSTLKIQRTERGDSAVYLCASSPLPQVPNTEAFFGQGTRLTVV.

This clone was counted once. CDR3 DNA: TGTGCCAGCAGCCGGGCCCTAGGGGATAACTATGGCTACACCTTC. Encoded protein: CASSRALGDNYGYTF. V usage is TRBV28 and J usage is TRBJ1-2, with D possibly TRBD1 on 5 matching bases. Germline assignment: CDR1 MDHEN and CDR2 SYDVKM. Deletions cut 6 bases from V and 1 base from J, with 15 bases between. The CDR3 is made up of 15 amino acids.

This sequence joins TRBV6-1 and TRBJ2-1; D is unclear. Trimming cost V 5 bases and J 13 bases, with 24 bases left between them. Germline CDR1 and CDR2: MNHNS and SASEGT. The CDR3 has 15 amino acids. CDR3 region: CASSISSWAYNGQFF. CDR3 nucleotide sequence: TGTGCCAGCAGTATAAGTTCATGGGCCTACAATGGACAGTTCTTC.

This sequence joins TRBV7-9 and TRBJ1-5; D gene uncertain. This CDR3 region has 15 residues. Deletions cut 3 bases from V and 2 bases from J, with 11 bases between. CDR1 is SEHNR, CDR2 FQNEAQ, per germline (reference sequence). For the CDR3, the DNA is TGTGCCAGCAGCTTGGATGGCAGCGGCAATCAGCCCCAGCATTTT. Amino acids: CASSLDGSGNQPQHF.

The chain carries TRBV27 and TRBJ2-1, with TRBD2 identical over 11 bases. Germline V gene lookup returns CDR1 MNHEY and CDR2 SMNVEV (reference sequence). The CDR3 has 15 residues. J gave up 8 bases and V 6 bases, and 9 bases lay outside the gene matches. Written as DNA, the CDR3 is TGTGCCAGCAGCCCTGGGACTAGCGGTTACTATGAGCAGTTCTTC. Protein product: CASSPGTSGYYEQFF.

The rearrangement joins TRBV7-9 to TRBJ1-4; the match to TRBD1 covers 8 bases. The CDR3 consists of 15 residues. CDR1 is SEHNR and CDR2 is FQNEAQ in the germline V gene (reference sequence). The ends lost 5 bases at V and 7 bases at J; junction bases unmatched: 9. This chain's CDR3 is CASSPGQGILEKLFF. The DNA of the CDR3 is TGTGCCAGCAGCCCAGGACAGGGAATTCTTGAAAAACTGTTTTTT.

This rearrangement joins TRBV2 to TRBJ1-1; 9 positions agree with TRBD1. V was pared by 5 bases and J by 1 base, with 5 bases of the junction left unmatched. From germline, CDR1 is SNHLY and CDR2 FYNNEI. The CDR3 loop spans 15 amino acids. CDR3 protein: CASSQGTGSNTEAFF. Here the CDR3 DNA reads TGTGCCAGCAGTCAGGGGACAGGGTCGAACACTGAAGCTTTCTTT.

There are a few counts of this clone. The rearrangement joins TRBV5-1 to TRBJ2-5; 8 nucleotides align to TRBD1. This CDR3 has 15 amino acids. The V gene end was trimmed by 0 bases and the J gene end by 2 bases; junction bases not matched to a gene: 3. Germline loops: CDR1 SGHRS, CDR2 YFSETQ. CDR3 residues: CASSLVTGGQETQYF. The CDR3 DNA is TGCGCCAGCAGCTTGGTAACAGGGGGGCAAGAGACCCAGTACTTC.